The clone carrying this T cell receptor (beta chain) was detected only a few times. The assay was immunoSEQ multiplex PCR, and TCRdb's table has in-frame clones only and misses some. The data show around 13,000 clones, with about three quarters seen just once and over 15% held by the top ten. This sample is part of a study of ipilimumab plus nivolumab after autologous stem cell transplantation. At the level of the study: Typical patient got about 5 ipilimumab doses and roughly eight nivolumab doses (median). The DLBCL group included primary refractory and relapsed cases.

Ipilimumab, 1 mg/kg, started 14 to 28 days after autologous transplant. Patients got 3 mg/kg IV nivolumab weeks 1, 4, 7, 10, then biweekly through week 26. The source was PBMCs, collected in a trial of ipilimumab plus nivolumab as post-transplant consolidation. The clonotype was recovered from a male donor with diffuse large B-cell lymphoma.

The CDR3 protein is CASSGPLGTEAFF. For the CDR3, the DNA is TGTGCCAGCAGCGGACCCCTTGGCACTGAAGCTTTCTTT. V is TRBV9 and J is TRBJ1-1, with D unresolved. Germline-derived CDR1 and CDR2 are SGDLS and YYNGEE. The CDR3 runs to 13 residues. Trimming removed 3 bases from V and 4 bases from J, with 10 bases in between.